One sample yielded the 18 T cell receptor beta chains listed below, sequenced in a study of monozygotic twins with inflammatory bowel disease. Using the 5' RACE reads, TCRdb records one entry per CDR3 protein without DNA. Its table records about 300,000 distinct CDR3 sequences. The specimen sequenced was blood. The receptors originated from a human donor with ulcerative colitis or Crohn's disease, or a healthy co-twin of an affected twin (not recorded which).

This chain joins TRBV6-2 or TRBV6-3 and TRBJ2-1; lacking DNA, the TRBD1 call made by TCRdb goes unchecked. The CDR3 runs 20 residues. From germline, CDR1 is MNHEY and CDR2 SVGEGT. This CDR3 is CASSYGWTGPPGRSYNEQFF.

The rearrangement links TRBV5-4 to TRBJ1-4; the D gene TCRdb calls, TRBD1, cannot be checked with no DNA. The CDR3 covers 14 residues. Germline values: CDR1 SGHNT, CDR2 YYREEE (reference sequence). The CDR3 protein is CASSVGQLNEKLFF.

This chain links TRBV7-9 with TRBJ1-3. The CDR3 runs 12 residues. The germline V gene encodes CDR1 SEHNR and CDR2 FQNEAQ (reference sequence). CDR3 in amino acids: CASSSLRNTIYF.

The chain uses TRBV10-3 and TRBJ2-1; checking the TCRdb D call of TRBD2 is not possible without DNA. Looked up from germline, CDR1 is ENHRY and CDR2 is SYGVKD. This CDR3 comprises 14 residues. This CDR3 is CAIGTSGSYNEQFF.

The rearrangement uses TRBV10-3 and TRBJ1-5. Germline V CDR1 and CDR2: ENHRY, SYGVKD. The CDR3 contains 13 residues. CDR3 region: CAIRDYSNQPQHF.

The chain couples TRBV20-1 to TRBJ1-6; TCRdb outputs TRBD1, but without DNA this stays unchecked. The CDR3 is 14 residues long. Germline-derived CDR1 and CDR2 are DFQATT and SNEGSKA (reference sequence). The CDR3 loop is CSAGGTDSNSPLHF.

The CDR3 sequence: CASSLVGGIGGELFF. J is TRBJ2-2 and V is TRBV12-3 or TRBV12-4; the TCRdb call, TRBD1, lacks DNA for checking. There are 15 residues in the CDR3.

This chain connects TRBV28 to TRBJ2-4; TCRdb lists TRBD1, though no DNA is available to test this call. There are 15 residues in the CDR3. Germline assignment: CDR1 MDHEN and CDR2 SYDVKM. CDR3 region: CASRHGTVAKNIQYF.

This chain connects TRBV18 to TRBJ2-7; TCRdb reports TRBD1, a call that lacks DNA to check it against. The CDR3 has 13 amino acids. Germline-derived CDR1 and CDR2 are KGHSH and LQKENI. The CDR3 protein is CASSTGGPDEQYF. The complete variable domain, with remaining parts taken from reference TRBV18 and TRBJ2-7, reads NAGVMQNPRHLVRRRGQEARLRCSPMKGHSHVYWYRQLPEEGLKFMVYLQKENIIDESGMPKERFSAEFPKEGPSILRIQQVVRGDSAAYFCASSTGGPDEQYFGPGTRLTVT.

The chain has TRBV11-1 and TRBJ2-3; the D call of TRBD2 rests on TCRdb alone, since no DNA is present to check it. Germline values: CDR1 SGHAT, CDR2 FQDESV (reference sequence). The CDR3 has 15 residues. CDR3 residues: CASSLERGAVDTQYF.

V and J are TRBV10-3 and TRBJ2-7; TCRdb's assignment of TRBD1 cannot be checked, as there is no DNA. The CDR3 sequence is 15 residues long. Germline CDR1 is ENHRY and CDR2 is SYGVKD. CDR3 residues: CAISDPGTGLYEQYF.

The chain has TRBV20-1 and TRBJ2-1; as DNA is missing, the TRBD1 call by TCRdb cannot be tested. CDR1 and CDR2 (germline): DFQATT, SNEGSKA (reference sequence). The CDR3 consists of 12 residues. CDR3 region: CSPLTLSSEQFF.

The rearrangement joins TRBV24-1 to TRBJ1-3; TCRdb lists TRBD1, though no DNA is available to test this call. The CDR3 sequence is 16 residues long. In germline, CDR1 is KGHDR, CDR2 SFDVKD. Here the CDR3 reads CATSEAQGRPGNTIYF.

The chain employs TRBV27 and TRBJ2-7; TCRdb gives TRBD2 as the D gene, but with no DNA this cannot be confirmed. Germline loops: CDR1 MNHEY, CDR2 SMNVEV (reference sequence). The CDR3 spans 14 residues. The CDR3 sequence: CATRGGGLLYEQYF.

The chain carries TRBV5-6 and TRBJ2-1; TCRdb's assignment of TRBD2 cannot be checked, as there is no DNA. The germline V gene has CDR1 SGHDT and CDR2 YYEEEE. The CDR3 consists of 16 residues. CDR3: CASSLLAGDTYNEQFF.

CDR3 sequence: CASSGAGKTGNTIYF. V usage is TRBV12-3 or TRBV12-4 and J usage is TRBJ1-3; TCRdb proposes TRBD1, but this gene call is untestable without DNA. This CDR3 has 15 amino acids.

The chain's CDR3 is CASSQVGDRLNQPQHF. This chain joins TRBV4-1 and TRBJ1-5; TCRdb returns TRBD1, unconfirmable since there is no DNA. This CDR3 is 16 amino acids long. The germline gives CDR1 MGHRA, CDR2 YSYEKL.

V gene TRBV4-3 combines with J gene TRBJ2-1; TCRdb proposes TRBD2, but this gene call is untestable without DNA. Per germline, CDR1 LGHNA and CDR2 YSLEER. This CDR3 is built from 15 residues. CDR3 amino acids: CASSLDGGGAFEQFF.